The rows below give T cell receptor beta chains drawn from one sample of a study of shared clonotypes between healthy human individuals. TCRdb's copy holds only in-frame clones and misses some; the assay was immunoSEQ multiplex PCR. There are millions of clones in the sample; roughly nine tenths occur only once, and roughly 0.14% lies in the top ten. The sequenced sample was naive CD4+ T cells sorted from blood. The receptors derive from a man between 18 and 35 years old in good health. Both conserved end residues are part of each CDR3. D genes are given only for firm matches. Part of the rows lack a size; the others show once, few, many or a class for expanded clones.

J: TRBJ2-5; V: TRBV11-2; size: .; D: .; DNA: TGTGCCAGCAGCGCCGGGTCAAAGGGCCAGGAGACCCAGTACTTC; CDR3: CASSAGSKGQETQYF
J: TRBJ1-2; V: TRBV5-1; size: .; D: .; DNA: TGCGCCAGCAGCTTGGCCCAGGCTGGATATGGCTACACCTTC; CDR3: CASSLAQAGYGYTF
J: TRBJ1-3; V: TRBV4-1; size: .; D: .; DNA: TGCACCAGCAGCCACACAGGTGGGGCTGGAAACACCATATATTTT; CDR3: CTSSHTGGAGNTIYF
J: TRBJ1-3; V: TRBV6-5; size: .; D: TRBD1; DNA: TGTGCCAGCAGCCGACAGGGAAGTATTGGAAACACCATATATTTT; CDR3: CASSRQGSIGNTIYF
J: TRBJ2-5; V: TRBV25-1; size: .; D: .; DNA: TGTGCCAGCAGTGAATACAGACAAGAGACCCAGTACTTC; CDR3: CASSEYRQETQYF
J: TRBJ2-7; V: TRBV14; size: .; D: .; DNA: TGTGCCAGCAGCCAAGTTTGGGGGTACGAGCAGTACTTC; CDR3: CASSQVWGYEQYF
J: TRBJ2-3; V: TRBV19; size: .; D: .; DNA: TGTGCCAGTAGTATAGGTTTTTGGGGGCGAAGCACAGATACGCAGTATTTT; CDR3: CASSIGFWGRSTDTQYF
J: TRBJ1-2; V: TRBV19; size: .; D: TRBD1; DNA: TGTGCCAGTACTCGGACAGGCTCTTATGGCTACACCTTC; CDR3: CASTRTGSYGYTF
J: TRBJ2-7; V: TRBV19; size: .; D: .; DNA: TGTGCCAGTAGTGGGCAGGGCAACTACGAGCAGTACTTC; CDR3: CASSGQGNYEQYF
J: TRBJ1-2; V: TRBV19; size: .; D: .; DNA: TGTGCCAGTAGTACCCAAGTCGGGGTCCTTTCATCTGGCTACACCTTC; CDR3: CASSTQVGVLSSGYTF
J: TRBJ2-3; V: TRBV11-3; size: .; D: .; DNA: TGTGCCTCGGGGAGCACAGATACGCAGTATTTT; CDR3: CASGSTDTQYF
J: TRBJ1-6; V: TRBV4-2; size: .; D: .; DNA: TGTGCCAGCAGCCCGCTACCAATCGGGACGGCAGTTAATTCACCCCTCCACTTT; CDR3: CASSPLPIGTAVNSPLHF
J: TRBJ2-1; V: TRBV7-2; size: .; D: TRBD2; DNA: TGTGCCAGCAGCTTAAACGCCCTAGCGGGGGGGAATGAGCAGTTCTTC; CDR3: CASSLNALAGGNEQFF
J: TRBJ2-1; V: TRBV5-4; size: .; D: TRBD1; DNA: TGTGCCAGCAGCGGTGCACAGGGGCGGGAGCAGTTCTTC; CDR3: CASSGAQGREQFF
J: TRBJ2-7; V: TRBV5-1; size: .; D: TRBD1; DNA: TGCGCCAGCAGCATACAGGGGGGAAGCGAGCAGTACTTC; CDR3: CASSIQGGSEQYF
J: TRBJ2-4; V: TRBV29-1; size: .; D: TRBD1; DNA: TGCAGCGTGGGGACAGGGGAATATAACCTAGCCAAAAACATTCAGTACTTC; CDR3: CSVGTGEYNLAKNIQYF
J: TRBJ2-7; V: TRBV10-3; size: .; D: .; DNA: TGTGCCATCATGACCCAGCCGGCCTACGAGCAGTACTTC; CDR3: CAIMTQPAYEQYF
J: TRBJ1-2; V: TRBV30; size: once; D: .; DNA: TGTGCCTGGAGGGGGGGAGGGTATGGCTACACCTTC; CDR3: CAWRGGGYGYTF
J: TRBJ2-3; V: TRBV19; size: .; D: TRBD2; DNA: TGTGCCAGTAGTAAGAGGATAGCGGGATTGAAAGACACAGATACGCAGTATTTT; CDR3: CASSKRIAGLKDTDTQYF
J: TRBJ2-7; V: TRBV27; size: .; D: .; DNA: TGTGCCAGCAGTTCCCTTTGGGGGATCGAGCAGTACTTC; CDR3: CASSSLWGIEQYF
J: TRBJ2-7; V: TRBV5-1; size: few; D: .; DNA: TGCGCCAGCAGTGAAGCAAACCCAAAGGGGGAGCAGTACTTC; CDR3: CASSEANPKGEQYF
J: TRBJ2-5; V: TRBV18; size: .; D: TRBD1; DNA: TGTGCCAGCTCACCGACCGACAGGGAAGGTCTAAGAGCCCAGTACTTC; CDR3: CASSPTDREGLRAQYF
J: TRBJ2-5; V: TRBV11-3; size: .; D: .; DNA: TGTGCCAGCAGCCCTGGGGGGGGGCGAGAGACCCAGTACTTC; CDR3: CASSPGGGRETQYF
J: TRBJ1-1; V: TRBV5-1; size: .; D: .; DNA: TGCGCCAGCAGCTTGGCCCAGAAGACTGAAGCTTTCTTT; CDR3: CASSLAQKTEAFF
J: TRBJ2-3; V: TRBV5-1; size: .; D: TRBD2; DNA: TGCGCCAGCAGCCTACAACGTTGGGAAGGAGCGGGGTCGGGCGATACGCAGTATTTT; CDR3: CASSLQRWEGAGSGDTQYF
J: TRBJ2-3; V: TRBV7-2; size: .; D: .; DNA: TGTGCCAGCAGCTTAGAGTTACCAGATACGCAGTATTTT; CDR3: CASSLELPDTQYF